This T cell receptor beta chain is from a study of blood T cell repertoires in COVID-19. Germline trimming cut 6 bases from V and 0 bases from J; bases unmatched to any gene: 4. This CDR3 comprises 14 residues. The germline V gene encodes CDR1 SGHRS and CDR2 YFSETQ. As originally analysed: For nucleated cells, counts were estimated from reference gene primer amplification. Sequencing used immunoSEQ multiplex PCR; TCRdb keeps in-frame clones, though not all of them. D and trimming were read from the DNA, whereas the V and J calls and clone size are those reported in that table. The sample contains about 270,000 clones, less than 95% of which appear only once.

The sample taken for sequencing was PBMCs or T cells enriched from blood (not recorded which). The origin of this receptor is a man aged 35 to 55 who had been exposed to COVID-19. The V gene is TRBV5-1, the J gene TRBJ2-3; 7 bases match TRBD1. DNA for the CDR3: TGCGCCAGCAAAGGGGGCGCCAGCACAGATACGCAGTATTTT. This translates into CASKGGASTDTQYF.